The 15 T cell receptor beta chains presented below share a single source sample, sequenced in a study of control samples from healthy donors and cancer patients. Some clones are missing from TCRdb's copy, which holds only in-frame ones; the method was immunoSEQ multiplex PCR. The table shows over 150,000 clones, with more than 90% occurring only once. Sequences were obtained from blood. The receptors were sampled from a woman aged 40 to 55 in good health.

The rearrangement uses TRBV6-4 and TRBJ1-2, with TRBD1 as a possible D gene (6 bases). From germline, CDR1 is MRHNA and CDR2 SNTAGT. The CDR3 length is 18 residues. V dropped 6 bases and J dropped 4 bases, with 27 bases sitting between them. CDR3 sequence: CASRCSGAYNRHSYGYTF. As DNA, the CDR3 is TGTGCCAGCAGATGCTCGGGGGCCTATAATCGGCACAGCTATGGCTACACCTTC.

The V call is TRBV7-6, the J call TRBJ2-5, with a weak D call TRBD1 (6 bases). Germline V lookup: CDR1 SGHVS, CDR2 FNYEAQ. CDR3 length: 15 residues. With 3 bases removed from V and 5 bases from J, the gap between germline ends came to 16 bases. The CDR3 sequence: CASSFTGSTWETQYF. The CDR3 bases are TGTGCCAGCAGCTTTACAGGGTCCACATGGGAGACCCAGTACTTC.

The V and J genes are TRBV16 and TRBJ1-1; D remains ambiguous. The CDR3 runs to 13 residues. Trimming left V 4 bases short and J 0 bases short, with 6 bases between. Germline assignment: CDR1 KGHSY and CDR2 FQNENV. The CDR3 bases are TGTGCCAGCAGCCCACAGATGAACACTGAAGCTTTCTTT. The encoded protein is CASSPQMNTEAFF.

The V gene is TRBV9, the J gene TRBJ2-3, with no clear D. The CDR3 sequence is 14 residues long. The V gene lost 0 bases and the J gene lost 7 bases, with 12 bases spanning the gap. The germline V gene encodes CDR1 SGDLS and CDR2 YYNGEE. For the CDR3, the DNA is TGTGCCAGCAGCGTAGTGGACCAAACCTATACGCAGTATTTT. Translated, it gives CASSVVDQTYTQYF.

This rearrangement joins TRBV7-8 to TRBJ1-3, with D maybe TRBD1 (5 bases). Germline assignment: CDR1 SGHVS and CDR2 FQNEAQ. V was shortened by 1 base and J by 0 bases, with 7 bases between the two germline ends. The CDR3 contains 15 residues. This chain's CDR3 is CASSLEGSSGNTIYF. The CDR3 bases are TGTGCCAGCAGCTTAGAGGGGAGCTCTGGAAACACCATATATTTT.

The chain employs TRBV5-8 and TRBJ1-4; D is unresolved. This CDR3 is 15 amino acids long. Looked up from germline, CDR1 is SGHTS and CDR2 is YDEGEE. V was pared by 2 bases and J by 6 bases, with 14 bases between. The CDR3 loop reads CASSFVGERDEKLFF. The CDR3 region has the DNA TGTGCCAGCAGCTTCGTCGGGGAGAGGGATGAAAAACTGTTTTTT.

The chain has TRBV6-6 and TRBJ1-1, with D uncertain. This CDR3 comprises 15 residues. Germline V lookup: CDR1 MNHNY, CDR2 SVGAGI (reference sequence). Trimming took 5 bases from V and 2 from J, leaving 15 bases between them. This CDR3 is CASSPNRARNTEAFF. CDR3 nucleotide sequence: TGTGCCAGCAGTCCTAATCGGGCCCGAAACACTGAAGCTTTCTTT.

As concerns this clone: The sample holds other DNA sequences that translate to the same CDR3. The chain uses TRBV9 and TRBJ1-6; D is unclear. Germline V CDR1 and CDR2: SGDLS, YYNGEE. The CDR3 runs to 13 residues. V was pared by 0 bases and J by 7 bases, with 5 bases between. CDR3 sequence (DNA): TGTGCCAGCAGCGTAGGGACGAATTCACCCCTCCACTTT. Translated, it gives CASSVGTNSPLHF.

The J gene is TRBJ1-1, the V gene TRBV28; D is uncertain. The V end lost 4 bases, the J end lost 4 bases, and 13 bases lay between the germline ends. Germline-derived CDR1 and CDR2 are MDHEN and SYDVKM. The CDR3 is 14 residues long. The CDR3 protein is CASSWGGSGTEAFF. The CDR3 nucleotides read TGTGCCAGCAGTTGGGGAGGGTCCGGCACTGAAGCTTTCTTT.

The V and J genes are TRBV9 and TRBJ2-1; 7 bases are a match to TRBD2. The CDR3 extends over 15 amino acids. Germline-derived CDR1 and CDR2 are SGDLS and YYNGEE. The trim removed 0 bases at V and 6 bases at J, leaving 6 bases unmatched. CDR3 residues: CASSVGGGGLNEQFF. As DNA, the CDR3 is TGTGCCAGCAGCGTAGGAGGCGGGGGACTCAATGAGCAGTTCTTC.

This sequence joins TRBV5-6 and TRBJ2-6, with D hard to call. The germline CDR1 and CDR2 sequences are SGHDT and YYEEEE. The CDR3 has 18 residues. Trimming stripped 0 bases from V and 0 bases from J, with 13 bases between. CDR3 region: CASSLEVVSHSGANVLTF. As DNA, the CDR3 is TGTGCCAGCAGCTTGGAGGTAGTCTCCCACTCTGGGGCCAACGTCCTGACTTTC.

The rearrangement uses TRBV9 and TRBJ1-1; the D is unclear. The germline CDR1 and CDR2 sequences are SGDLS and YYNGEE. Trimming took off 1 base at V and 0 bases at J, with 4 bases between the two ends. The CDR3 loop spans 13 amino acids. The CDR3 here is CASSVNLNTEAFF. As DNA, the CDR3 is TGTGCCAGCAGCGTAAACCTGAACACTGAAGCTTTCTTT.

V usage is TRBV5-1 and J usage is TRBJ1-2, with TRBD1 matching over 7 bases. CDR1 SGHRS and CDR2 YFSETQ come from the germline V gene. Trimming cost V 0 bases and J 4 bases; bases outside gene matches: 6. The CDR3 consists of 15 residues. Here the CDR3 reads CASSLVQGLSYGYTF. In DNA, the CDR3 is TGCGCCAGCAGCTTGGTACAGGGGCTAAGCTATGGCTACACCTTC.

The rearrangement links TRBV6-6 to TRBJ1-3; D is undetermined. Germline values: CDR1 MNHNY, CDR2 SVGAGI (reference sequence). This CDR3 region has 17 residues. Trimming stripped 5 bases from V and 3 bases from J, with 20 bases between. The CDR3, as DNA: TGTGCCAGCAGTCCCGCCGGGCAGGCAGGCAATGGAAACACCATATATTTT. It codes for CASSPAGQAGNGNTIYF.

This rearrangement joins TRBV5-8 to TRBJ1-5, with D possibly matching TRBD1 (6 bases). Germline V gives CDR1 SGHTS, CDR2 YDEGEE. Trimming took off 3 bases at V and 2 bases at J, with 18 bases between the two ends. This CDR3 is 17 amino acids long. The CDR3 sequence is CASSYVRGALGNQPQHF. CDR3 DNA sequence: TGTGCCAGCAGCTACGTACGGGGGGCATTGGGCAATCAGCCCCAGCATTTT. Drawing the rest from reference TRBV5-8 and TRBJ1-5, the complete variable domain is EAGVTQSPTHLIKTRGQQATLRCSPISGHTSVYWYQQALGLGLQFLLWYDEGEERNRGNFPPRFSGRQFPNYSSELNVNALELEDSALYLCASSYVRGALGNQPQHFGDGTRLSIL.